This section outlines one T cell receptor (beta chain) sequence together with its context. The record originates from a study of blood T cell repertoires in COVID-19. Background on the study: The study drew acute and convalescent COVID-19 samples from the United States, Italy and Spain.

Per the original data handling: Counts of nucleated cells, estimated from reference gene primer amplification, were obtained. Repertoires were generated with immunoSEQ multiplex PCR, while TCRdb's copy carries only in-frame clones and drops some. The D gene and trimming were derived from the DNA, and the V and J assignments and clone size from that table. In the table there are over 250,000 clones, over 75% of which are singletons. It was during active infection that Seattle patients were enrolled and then longitudinally followed. This clonotype was sampled from a woman aged 65 to 85 with COVID-19, enrolled during active disease. Specimen: peripheral blood.

The CDR3 DNA reads as TGCGCCAGCAGTCCGGGGGAGATTTACAATGAGCAGTTCTTC. Encoded protein: CASSPGEIYNEQFF. V is TRBV5-1 and J is TRBJ2-1; possibly TRBD2 for D (6 bases). The CDR3 covers 14 residues. Per germline, CDR1 SGHRS and CDR2 YFSETQ. Trimming stripped 5 bases from V and 4 bases from J, with 13 bases between. Combining the CDR3 with reference TRBV5-1 and TRBJ2-1 gives the whole variable domain KAGVTQTPRYLIKTRGQQVTLSCSPISGHRSVSWYQQTPGQGLQFLFEYFSETQRNKGNFPGRFSGRQFSNSRSEMNVSTLELGDSALYLCASSPGEIYNEQFFGPGTRLTVL.